What follows are 9 T cell receptor beta chains derived from one specimen sequenced in a study of blood T cells in healthy people across ages. A J-beta primer mix and a sample-barcoded 5' primer were used in a second PCR of about 7 to 12 cycles. Using its own MiXCR run on the 5' RACE reads, TCRdb lists one record per CDR3 protein. The sample yields over a million distinct CDR3 sequences, 45% seen once. What was sequenced was blood. The receptors come from a woman aged 55-69 years in good health.

This clonotype was seen more than once but under ten times. Written as DNA, the CDR3 is TGTGCCAGCAGCCATGGACTAGGCGACAATGAGCAGTTCTTC. It yields the protein CASSHGLGDNEQFF. This sequence joins TRBV7-9 and TRBJ2-1, with TRBD2 matching over 7 bases. Germline CDR1 and CDR2: SEHNR and FQNEAQ (reference sequence). The junction had 6 bases not matched to a gene; V was cut back by 5 bases and J by 5 bases. The CDR3 length is 14 residues.

The sample holds a few counts of this clonotype. This sequence joins TRBV6-2 or TRBV6-3 and TRBJ2-7; either TRBD1 or TRBD2 may supply D (5 bases each). Between the trimmed V and J ends, which lost 3 bases and 2 bases, there was a span of 8 bases. The CDR3 totals 13 residues. CDR1 MNHEY and CDR2 SVGEGT come from the germline V gene. The CDR3 bases are TGTGCCAGCAGTTATGGGACCCCCTACGAGCAGTACTTC. It encodes CASSYGTPYEQYF.

Points on this clonotype: It may be a read error: a sequence one base away is much more abundant. The J gene is TRBJ1-5, the V gene TRBV5-5; unclear D gene. This CDR3 spans 17 amino acids. Looked up from germline, CDR1 is SGHKS and CDR2 is YYEKEE (reference sequence). The CDR3: CASSPLFTDHSNQPQNF. The DNA of the CDR3 is TGTGCCAGCAGCCCGCTTTTCACAGATCATAGCAATCAGCCCCAGAATTTT.

This clonotype occurred many times. The CDR3 sequence: CASPRKLAGVVNEQFF. CDR3 sequence (DNA): TGTGCCAGCCCACGGAAACTAGCGGGAGTGGTCAATGAGCAGTTCTTC. The chain has TRBV7-2 and TRBJ2-1, with 11 positions matching TRBD2. Trimming took 8 bases from V and 6 from J; bases not matched to a gene: 12. The CDR3 extends over 16 amino acids. Germline V lookup: CDR1 SGHTA, CDR2 FQGNSA.

The sample holds a few counts of this clonotype. The chain couples TRBV6-6 to TRBJ2-7, with 7 bases aligning to TRBD2. The CDR3 spans 15 residues. Germline lookup yields CDR1 MNHNY and CDR2 SVGAGI (reference sequence). The V segment lost 7 bases and the J segment 3 bases; nucleotides outside the gene matches: 12. The CDR3 loop is CASKETWGGVYEQYF. The CDR3 bases are TGTGCCAGCAAAGAGACGTGGGGGGGAGTCTACGAGCAGTACTTC.

V gene TRBV25-1 combines with J gene TRBJ2-1; D unresolved. The V end lost 1 base, the J end lost 3 bases, and 1 base lay between the germline ends. The CDR3 has 12 residues. The germline CDR1 and CDR2 sequences are MGHDK and SYGVNS. CDR3 DNA: TGTGCCAGCAGTGAATTCTACAATGAGCAGTTCTTC. Its protein is CASSEFYNEQFF.

The genes are TRBV6-5 and TRBJ2-1, with TRBD2 matching over 13 bases. Trimming removed 3 bases from V and 2 bases from J; junction bases left unmatched: 7. This CDR3 region has 18 residues. Germline V gene lookup returns CDR1 MNHEY and CDR2 SVGAGI. The CDR3 DNA is TGTGCCAGCAGTTATGGACTAGCGGGAGCACCCCCCTACAATGAGCAGTTCTTC. Amino acid sequence: CASSYGLAGAPPYNEQFF.

This chain connects TRBV2 to TRBJ1-1; D is unclear. CDR3 length: 13 residues. V was shortened by 10 bases and J by 1 base, with 13 bases between the two germline ends. CDR1 is SNHLY, CDR2 FYNNEI, per germline. CDR3 protein: CANSTGRNTEAFF. CDR3 DNA sequence: TGTGCCAACTCGACGGGAAGGAACACTGAAGCTTTCTTT. Drawing the rest from reference TRBV2 and TRBJ1-1, the complete variable domain is EPEVTQTPSHQVTQMGQEVILRCVPISNHLYFYWYRQILGQKVEFLVSFYNNEISEKSEIFDDQFSVERPDGSNFTLKIRSTKLEDSAMYFCANSTGRNTEAFFGQGTRLTVV.

This clonotype was counted only a few times. The rearrangement joins TRBV29-1 to TRBJ2-3; 11 bases fit TRBD1. This CDR3 is built from 15 residues. With 7 bases clipped from V and 1 base from J, the junction kept 7 bases outside the gene matches. Germline CDR1 and CDR2: SQVTM and ANQGSEA. CDR3 sequence: CSGGTGGQGTDTQYF. CDR3 DNA sequence: TGCAGCGGAGGGACAGGGGGTCAGGGCACAGATACGCAGTATTTT.